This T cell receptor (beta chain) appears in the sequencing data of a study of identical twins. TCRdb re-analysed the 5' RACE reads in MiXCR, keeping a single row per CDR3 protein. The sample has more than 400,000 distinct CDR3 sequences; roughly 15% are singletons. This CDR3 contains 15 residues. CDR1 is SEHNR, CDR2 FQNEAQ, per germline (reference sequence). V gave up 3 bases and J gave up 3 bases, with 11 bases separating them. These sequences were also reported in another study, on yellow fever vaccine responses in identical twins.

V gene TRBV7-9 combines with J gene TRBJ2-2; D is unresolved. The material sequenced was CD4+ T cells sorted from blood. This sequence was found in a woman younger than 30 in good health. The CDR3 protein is CASSFPYSDTGELFF. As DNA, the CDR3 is TGTGCCAGCAGCTTCCCTTATTCGGACACCGGGGAGCTGTTTTTT.